The present T cell receptor beta chain was sequenced within a study of T cell responses to AZD1222 COVID-19 vaccine. Study results and caveats: Spike-specific TCR breadth rose after two AZD1222 doses, and depth rose as well. Vaccine-related CD4 TCRs covered spike, predominating at 160-218 and 743-854. Among spike-specific TCRs, nearly half reportedly target unmutated variant regions.

V was trimmed by 4 bases and J by 4 bases, leaving 18 bases between them. The CDR3 loop spans 15 amino acids. The V gene's germline CDR1 is SGHKS and CDR2 YYEKEE (reference sequence). The data were produced by immunoSEQ multiplex PCR, yet TCRdb's version contains in-frame clones alone and is incomplete. The top ten hold over 1% of the sample, which has 150,000 to 200,000 clones, roughly 85% seen once. Second-dose timings of about 4 or about 12 weeks were pooled. To note about this clone: Antigen: not known.

V and J are TRBV5-5 and TRBJ2-7; D may be TRBD1 (6 bases). Sequences were derived from peripheral blood, sampled 28 days after the second AZD1222 dose. The source is an adult who received the AZD1222 COVID-19 vaccine. Here the CDR3 DNA reads TGTGCCAGCAGCCAGGGCCCGGGACACCAATACGAGCAGTACTTC. Translation: CASSQGPGHQYEQYF.